These 27 T cell receptor beta chains were all obtained from the same sample, sequenced in a study of tissue T cells after allogeneic stem cell transplantation. Documented time point: mouse harvest day 14 after allogeneic transplant. Each mouse received 10^7 T-cell-depleted marrow cells plus 10^6 splenic CD5+ T cells by tail vein. Data came from immunoSEQ multiplex PCR; TCRdb stores just in-frame clones and leaves some out. The sample carries 6,500 to 8,000 clones, about 35% recorded once. The sample taken for sequencing was skin. These receptors came from a female BALB/c mouse given C57BL/6 T cells with graft-versus-host disease after an allogeneic hematopoietic cell transplant.

As to this clone: The genes are named according to mouse. The sequence runs out 1 residue before the end of the CDR3; the remainder is reconstructed from the germline J gene. The genes are TRBV26 and TRBJ2-5; 10 bases agree with TRBD1. CDR3 size: 13 residues. Trimming at V came to 6 bases and at J to 5 bases, leaving 2 bases not matched to a gene. The germline gives CDR1 KGHPV, CDR2 FQNQEV (reference sequence). The DNA read from the CDR3 is TGTGCCAGCAGCCGGGACAGGGGAGACACCCAGTAC. This gives the protein CASSRDRGDTQY. The full-length CDR3 reads as CASSRDRGDTQYF.

By its share, this clone is large. Genes here carry mouse names. The read finishes 1 residue shy of the CDR3 end, and the germline J gene is used to complete it. The chain couples TRBV16 to TRBJ2-7, with 12 bases matching TRBD2. V gave up 3 bases and J gave up 7 bases; unmatched junction bases: 4. Germline V CDR1 and CDR2: SGHSA, FRNQAP. The CDR3 runs 14 residues. CDR3 DNA, as far as it was read: TGTGCAAGCAGCTTGACTGGGGGGGCAGGAGAACAGTAC. The encoded protein is CASSLTGGAGEQY. In full, the CDR3 reads CASSLTGGAGEQYF. The whole variable domain, remainder taken from reference TRBV16 and TRBJ2-7, is NAGVIQTPRHKVTGKGQEATLWCEPISGHSAVFWYRQTIVQGLEFLTYFRNQAPIDDSGMPKERFSAQMPNQSHSTLKIQSTQPQDSAVYLCASSLTGGAGEQYFGPGTRLTVL.

With regard to this clone: Mouse names are used for the genes. The CDR3 end falls 1 residue outside the read, so it is completed with the germline J gene. This sequence joins TRBV26 and TRBJ2-4; D is perhaps TRBD2 (6 bases). Germline CDR1 reads KGHPV; CDR2 reads FQNQEV (reference sequence). The ends were cut back, 0 bases at V and 0 bases at J, with 7 bases in the middle. CDR3 size: 15 residues. The sequenced part of the CDR3 DNA is TGTGCCAGCAGTCTGTCGGGGGGTAGTCAAAACACCTTGTAC. Protein product: CASSLSGGSQNTLY. The full-length CDR3 reads as CASSLSGGSQNTLYF.

In regard to this clone: Genes and germline are mouse. The missing CDR3 end, 1 residue past where the read stops, is filled in from the germline J gene. The rearrangement joins TRBV26 to TRBJ1-5; D gene ambiguous. The CDR3 contains 12 residues. Trimming stripped 4 bases from V and 4 bases from J, with 5 bases between. CDR1 and CDR2 from the germline V gene are KGHPV and FQNQEV (reference sequence). The part of the CDR3 DNA that was read is TGTGCCAGCAGTCAGCGGAACCAGGCTCCGCTT. The encoded protein is CASSQRNQAPL. The CDR3, in full, reads CASSQRNQAPLF.

Judged by abundance, this clone is medium-sized (0.01 to 0.1%). Gene names are the mouse ones. The read finishes 1 residue shy of the CDR3 end, and the germline J gene is used to complete it. This sequence joins TRBV13-3 and TRBJ2-5; a possible D gene is TRBD1 (5 bases). V lost 0 bases and J lost 6, with 8 bases in between. Germline assignment: CDR1 NNHDY and CDR2 SYVADS. The CDR3 spans 13 residues. CDR3 DNA, as far as it was read: TGTGCCAGCAGTGATGTAGGGGAGGACACCCAGTAC. The encoded protein is CASSDVGEDTQY. The whole CDR3 is CASSDVGEDTQYF.

A remark on this clone: The germline and genes are mouse ones. The CDR3 end is not reached by the read, which stops 1 residue before it; the germline J gene fills it in. The chain uses TRBV5 and TRBJ1-2; tentative D call: TRBD1 (5 bases). V was clipped by 6 bases and J by 2 bases, with 16 bases between them. This CDR3 has 15 amino acids. The germline CDR1 and CDR2 sequences are LGHNA and YNLKQL (reference sequence). The covered CDR3 bases are TGTGCCAGCAGTCCCTCGGGGGAAGGTAACTCCGACTACACC. The encoded protein is CASSPSGEGNSDYT. The complete CDR3 sequence is CASSPSGEGNSDYTF.

Comments on this clone: Mouse gene names and germline throughout. The read terminates 1 residue before the CDR3 end, so the remaining end is supplied by the germline J gene. V is TRBV4 and J is TRBJ2-4, with D possibly called TRBD1 or TRBD2 (5 bases each). This CDR3 has 13 residues. Trimming removed 4 bases at V and 0 bases at J, with 5 bases between. Germline assignment: CDR1 LGHDT and CDR2 YNNKQL (reference sequence). The part of the CDR3 DNA that was read is TGTGCCAGCAGCTGGGACAGTCAAAACACCTTGTAC. Protein: CASSWDSQNTLY. The complete CDR3 sequence is CASSWDSQNTLYF. Filled out from reference TRBV4 and TRBJ2-4, the complete variable domain reads ETAVFQTPNYHVTQVGNEVSFNCKQTLGHDTMYWYKQDSKKLLKIMFSYNNKQLIVNETVPRRFSPQSSDKAHLNLRIKSVEPEDSAVYLCASSWDSQNTLYFGAGTRLSVL.

Regarding this clone: Any gene name here is a mouse gene name. The read gets to within 1 residue of the CDR3 end, and the germline J gene fills in the rest. The genes are TRBV23 and TRBJ2-3. Looked up from germline, CDR1 is KGHTA and CDR2 is FQNQQP. CDR3 length equals 15 residues. The part of the CDR3 DNA that was read is TGCTCCAGCAGTCAATCGGCACCTAGTGCAGAAACGCTGTAT. Amino acids: CSSSQSAPSAETLY. In full, the CDR3 reads CSSSQSAPSAETLYF.

Points on this clone: The listed genes are named as in mouse. The read halts 1 residue ahead of the CDR3 end, with the missing end drawn from the germline J gene. V gene TRBV2 combines with J gene TRBJ1-1, with D possibly TRBD1 on 5 matching bases. V lost 0 bases to trimming and J lost 10 bases, with 6 bases between them. CDR1 and CDR2 (germline): LGHNA, YSYQKL. The CDR3 totals 11 residues. The CDR3 region is CASSQDRVVFF. CDR3 DNA, as far as it was read: TGTGCCAGCAGCCAAGACAGGGTAGTCTTC.

As to this clone: Genes and germline are mouse. The read ends 1 residue shy of where the CDR3 ends; the end is completed using the germline J gene. This chain connects TRBV13-1 to TRBJ1-4; 9 positions match TRBD1. The ends lost 3 bases at V and 1 base at J; junction bases unmatched: 1. Germline V gene sequence: CDR1 NSHNY, CDR2 SYGAGN. The CDR3 sequence is 15 residues long. Partial CDR3 DNA: TGTGCCAGCAGTGGGACAGGGGATTCCAACGAAAGATTATTT. Translation: CASSGTGDSNERLF. The entire CDR3 protein is CASSGTGDSNERLFF.

This clone was counted only a few times. These gene names are mouse names. CDR3 sequence: CASSQDFWGQDTQYF. The sequenced CDR3 bases are TGTGCCAGCAGCCAAGATTTCTGGGGGCAAGACACCCAGTAC. The rearrangement uses TRBV5 and TRBJ2-5; 7 bases are a match to TRBD2. The sequence runs out 1 residue before the end of the CDR3; the remainder is reconstructed from the germline J gene. Trimming removed 0 bases from V and 3 bases from J; junction bases left unmatched: 3. CDR1 LGHNA and CDR2 YNLKQL come from the germline V gene (reference sequence). The CDR3 extends over 15 amino acids.

To note about this clone: Mouse gene names and germline throughout. The read finishes 1 residue shy of the CDR3 end, and the germline J gene is used to complete it. The chain employs TRBV12-2 and TRBJ1-2; D unclear. The CDR3 contains 14 residues. V shed 0 bases and J shed 1 base, with 8 bases lying between them. The germline gives CDR1 SGHLS, CDR2 HYDKME. The part of the CDR3 DNA that was read is TGTGCCAGCTCTCTCGCGGGATTAAACTCCGACTACACC. This sequence encodes CASSLAGLNSDYT. The whole CDR3 sequence reads CASSLAGLNSDYTF.

In regard to this clone: The genes and germline here are from mouse. The read comes to an end 1 residue before the CDR3 does, leaving the germline J gene to fill in the end. This chain connects TRBV2 to TRBJ2-7, with D hard to call. Trimming left V 0 bases short and J 4 bases short, with 7 bases between. From germline, CDR1 is LGHNA and CDR2 YSYQKL. The length of the CDR3 is 13 residues. The covered CDR3 bases are TGTGCCAGCAGCCAAGAAGCCGGGTATGAACAGTAC. Translation gives CASSQEAGYEQY. The complete CDR3 reads CASSQEAGYEQYF.

In the case of this clone: Gene and germline names: mouse. The CDR3 sequence: CASSGQGSGEQYF. The sequenced CDR3 bases are TGTGCCAGCAGTGGACAGGGGAGTGGGGAACAGTAC. The chain couples TRBV26 to TRBJ2-7; 9 positions agree with TRBD1. The CDR3 extends 1 residue past the end of the read, so its final part is completed from the germline J gene. The CDR3 consists of 13 residues. J lost 7 bases, V lost 5 bases, and 6 bases had no gene match. Germline loops: CDR1 KGHPV, CDR2 FQNQEV (reference sequence).

Turning to this clone: Here the gene names and germline are mouse. The read stops 1 residue short of the end of the CDR3; the missing end is completed from the germline J gene. Other DNA sequences from this sample encode an identical CDR3 as well. V gene TRBV26 combines with J gene TRBJ2-2; the D is unclear. V was pared by 2 bases and J by 3 bases, with 1 base between. Germline CDR1 and CDR2: KGHPV and FQNQEV (reference sequence). The CDR3 runs 12 residues. The CDR3 reads CASSLDTGQLYF. CDR3 DNA (partial): TGTGCCAGCAGTCTGGACACCGGGCAGCTCTAC.

Of note for this clone: All gene names here are mouse names. The CDR3 end falls 1 residue outside the read, so it is completed with the germline J gene. The chain has TRBV26 and TRBJ1-1; 11 positions match TRBD1. CDR1 is KGHPV and CDR2 is FQNQEV in the germline V gene (reference sequence). The CDR3 is 14 residues long. After removal of 4 bases from V and 4 bases from J, the junction contained 2 bases not matched to a gene. CDR3 in amino acids: CASSPGTGGTEVFF. CDR3 DNA, as far as it was read: TGTGCCAGCAGTCCCGGGACAGGGGGCACAGAAGTCTTC. The full variable domain, in which reference TRBV26 and TRBJ1-1 provide the parts outside the CDR3, is NSKVIQTPRYLVKGQGQKAKMRCIPEKGHPVVFWYQQNKNNEFKFLINFQNQEVLQQIDMTEKRFSAECPSNSPCSLEIQSSEAGDSALYLCASSPGTGGTEVFFGKGTRLTVV.

A word on this clone: Gene names denote mouse genes. The sequence runs out 1 residue before the end of the CDR3; the remainder is reconstructed from the germline J gene. This sequence joins TRBV26 and TRBJ2-2; TRBD1 is a possible D gene (5 bases). V was cut by 0 bases and J by 1 base, with 6 bases left in between. The CDR3 contains 15 residues. Per germline, CDR1 KGHPV and CDR2 FQNQEV (reference sequence). The CDR3 sequence: CASSLSQGNTGQLYF. The CDR3 bases that were read are TGTGCCAGCAGTCTGTCGCAGGGAAACACCGGGCAGCTCTAC.

A remark on this clone: Gene names refer to mouse genes. Other DNA sequences from this sample encode an identical CDR3 as well. CDR3 sequence: CASSPQISNERLFF. CDR3 DNA, as far as it was read: TGTGCCAGCAGTCCGCAAATTTCCAACGAAAGATTATTT. The chain recombines TRBV26 with TRBJ1-4; D call uncertain. From the germline J gene comes the end of the CDR3, since the read stops 1 residue before it. V dropped 4 bases and J dropped 0 bases, with 6 bases sitting between them. Looked up from germline, CDR1 is KGHPV and CDR2 is FQNQEV (reference sequence). This CDR3 comprises 14 residues.

This clone was counted between two and nine times. The gene names given are mouse names. Read coverage stops 1 residue before the CDR3 terminus; the germline J gene supplies the remainder. The V gene is TRBV26, the J gene TRBJ1-3, with D hard to call. The germline V and J ends were trimmed by 4 bases and 3 bases, with 1 base remaining between them. Germline CDR1 and CDR2: KGHPV and FQNQEV (reference sequence). This CDR3 spans 11 amino acids. CDR3 sequence: CASSRGNTLYF. The sequenced part of the CDR3 DNA is TGTGCCAGCAGTCGTGGAAATACGCTCTAT.

A note on this clone: Germline and genes: mouse. This CDR3 is CAWRLGGYAEQFF. CDR3 DNA, as far as it was read: TGTGCCTGGAGACTGGGGGGCTATGCTGAGCAGTTC. The chain is built from TRBV31 and TRBJ2-1; 9 bases match TRBD2. The CDR3 end falls 1 residue outside the read, so it is completed with the germline J gene. This CDR3 has 13 amino acids. J gave up 3 bases and V 3 bases, and 0 bases lay outside the gene matches. Germline CDR1 is GKSSPN and CDR2 is SITVG.

To note about this clone: Gene names are the mouse ones. Read data end 1 residue before the CDR3 end; the end is taken from the germline J gene. This chain links TRBV16 with TRBJ2-5; 12 nucleotides agree with TRBD2. This CDR3 comprises 15 residues. V lost 5 bases, J lost 6 bases, and 6 bases stayed unmatched. Germline CDR1 and CDR2: SGHSA and FRNQAP. Here the CDR3 reads CASSPDWGGGDTQYF. The CDR3 bases that were read are TGTGCAAGCAGCCCAGACTGGGGGGGCGGGGACACCCAGTAC.

Points on this clone: Mouse gene names apply. Read sequence stops 1 residue before the CDR3 end, and the germline J gene provides the missing end. The chain employs TRBV3 and TRBJ2-4; D ambiguous. Per the germline V gene, CDR1 is SNHLY and CDR2 is FYNGKV (reference sequence). CDR3 size: 14 residues. Trimming removed 1 base at V and 0 bases at J, with 5 bases between. The CDR3 loop is CASSLVGSQNTLYF. The CDR3 DNA, read in part, is TGTGCCAGCAGCTTAGTGGGTAGTCAAAACACCTTGTAC.

This clone was counted between two and nine times. Here the gene names and germline are mouse. The read halts 1 residue ahead of the CDR3 end, with the missing end drawn from the germline J gene. V gene TRBV26 combines with J gene TRBJ2-7, with D maybe TRBD1 (6 bases). The CDR3 length is 13 residues. Trimming removed 3 bases at V and 1 base at J, with 7 bases between. Germline V gene sequence: CDR1 KGHPV, CDR2 FQNQEV (reference sequence). CDR3 protein: CASSLQGSYEQYF. Incomplete CDR3 DNA: TGTGCCAGCAGTCTCCAGGGGTCCTATGAACAGTAC.

This clone has just a few counts. Mouse names are used for the genes. The read comes to an end 1 residue before the CDR3 does, leaving the germline J gene to fill in the end. J is TRBJ2-3 and V is TRBV5; weak D call: TRBD1 (7 bases). CDR3 length: 15 residues. From germline, CDR1 is LGHNA and CDR2 YNLKQL (reference sequence). V was clipped by 0 bases and J by 2 bases, with 9 bases between them. Here the CDR3 reads CASSQERGLAETLYF. The covered CDR3 bases are TGTGCCAGCAGCCAAGAGAGGGGGCTTGCAGAAACGCTGTAT.

This clone was seen a handful of times. The genes are named according to mouse. The read terminates 1 residue before the CDR3 end, so the remaining end is supplied by the germline J gene. V and J are TRBV26 and TRBJ1-3; the match to TRBD1 covers 10 bases. Unmatched junction bases numbered 0, after V lost 2 bases and J lost 2 bases. The CDR3 totals 15 residues. The germline V gene has CDR1 KGHPV and CDR2 FQNQEV (reference sequence). CDR3 in amino acids: CASSLDRGPGNTLYF. The covered CDR3 bases are TGTGCCAGCAGTCTGGACAGGGGGCCTGGAAATACGCTCTAT.

For this clone: The gene symbols are mouse symbols. The read gets to within 1 residue of the CDR3 end, and the germline J gene fills in the rest. The J gene is TRBJ2-4, the V gene TRBV20; 10 nucleotides match TRBD2. V was pared by 6 bases and J by 4 bases, with 10 bases of the junction left unmatched. The germline gives CDR1 GFQATS, CDR2 STVNSAI. CDR3 length equals 15 residues. This chain's CDR3 is CGADWGARGENTLYF. CDR3 DNA (partial): TGTGGTGCCGACTGGGGGGCGCGGGGAGAAAACACCTTGTAC.

Only a few counts were recorded for this clone. The germline and genes are mouse ones. The read gets to within 1 residue of the CDR3 end, and the germline J gene fills in the rest. The rearrangement links TRBV26 to TRBJ1-2; maybe TRBD1 (5 bases). There are 14 residues in the CDR3. Trimming pared 3 bases from V and 0 bases from J, leaving 8 bases between. Per germline, CDR1 KGHPV and CDR2 FQNQEV (reference sequence). CDR3 DNA (partial): TGTGCCAGCAGTCTCCGGACAACAAACTCCGACTACACC. Amino acid sequence: CASSLRTTNSDYT. The whole CDR3 protein is CASSLRTTNSDYTF.